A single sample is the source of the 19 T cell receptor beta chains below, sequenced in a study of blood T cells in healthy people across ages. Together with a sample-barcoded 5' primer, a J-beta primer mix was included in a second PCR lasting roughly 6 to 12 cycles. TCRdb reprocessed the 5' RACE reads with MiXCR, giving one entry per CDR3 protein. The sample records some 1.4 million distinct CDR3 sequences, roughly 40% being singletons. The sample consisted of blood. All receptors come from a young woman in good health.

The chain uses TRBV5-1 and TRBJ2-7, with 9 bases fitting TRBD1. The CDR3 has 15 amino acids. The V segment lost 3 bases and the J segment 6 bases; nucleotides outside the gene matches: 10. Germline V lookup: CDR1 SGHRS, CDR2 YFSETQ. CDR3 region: CASSSLFGQGSEQYF. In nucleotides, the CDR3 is TGCGCCAGCAGCTCTCTTTTCGGACAGGGGTCCGAGCAGTACTTC.

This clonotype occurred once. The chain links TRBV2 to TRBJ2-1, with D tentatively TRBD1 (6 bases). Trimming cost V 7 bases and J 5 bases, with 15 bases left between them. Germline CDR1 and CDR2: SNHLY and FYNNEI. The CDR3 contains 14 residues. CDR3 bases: TGTGCCAGCACTCAGGGGTCGTGGGACAATGAGCAGTTCTTC. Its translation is CASTQGSWDNEQFF.

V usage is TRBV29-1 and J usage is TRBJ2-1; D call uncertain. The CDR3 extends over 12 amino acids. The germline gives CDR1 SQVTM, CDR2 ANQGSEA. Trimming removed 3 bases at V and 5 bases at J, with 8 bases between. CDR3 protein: CSVENRDNEQFF. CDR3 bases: TGCAGCGTTGAGAATCGAGACAATGAGCAGTTCTTC.

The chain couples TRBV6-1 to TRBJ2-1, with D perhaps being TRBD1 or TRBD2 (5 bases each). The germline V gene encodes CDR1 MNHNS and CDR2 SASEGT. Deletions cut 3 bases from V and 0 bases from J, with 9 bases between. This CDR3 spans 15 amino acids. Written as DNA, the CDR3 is TGTGCCAGCAGTGATGGGACGAGCTCCTACAATGAGCAGTTCTTC. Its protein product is CASSDGTSSYNEQFF.

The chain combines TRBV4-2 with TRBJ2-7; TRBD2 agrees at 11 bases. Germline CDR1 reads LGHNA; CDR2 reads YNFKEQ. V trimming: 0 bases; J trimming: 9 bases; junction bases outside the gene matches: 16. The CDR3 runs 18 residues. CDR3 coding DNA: TGTGCCAGCAGCCAAGATCTTGTTGTAGCGGGAGGGCAGTTTGGGCAGTACTTC. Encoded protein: CASSQDLVVAGGQFGQYF.

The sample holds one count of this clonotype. This chain's CDR3 is CASSPSGMLPKNEQYF. The CDR3 DNA follows: TGTGCCAGCAGCCCCAGCGGGATGCTCCCAAAAAATGAGCAGTACTTC. The chain is built from TRBV7-9 and TRBJ2-5, with TRBD2 matching 7 bases. From germline, CDR1 is SEHNR and CDR2 FQNEAQ (reference sequence). CDR3 size: 16 residues. After removal of 5 bases from V and 11 bases from J, the junction contained 20 bases not matched to a gene.

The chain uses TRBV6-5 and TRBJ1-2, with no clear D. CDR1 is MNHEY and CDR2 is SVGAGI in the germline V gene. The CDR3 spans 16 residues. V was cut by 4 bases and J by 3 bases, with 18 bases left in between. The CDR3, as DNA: TGTGCCAGCAGTTCCAAGTCGGGAATCAGCGACTATGGCTACACCTTC. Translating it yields CASSSKSGISDYGYTF.

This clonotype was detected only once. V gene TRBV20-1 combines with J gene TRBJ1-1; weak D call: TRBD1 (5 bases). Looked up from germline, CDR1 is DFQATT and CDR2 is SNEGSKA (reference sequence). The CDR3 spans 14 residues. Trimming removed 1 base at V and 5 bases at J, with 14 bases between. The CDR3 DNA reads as TGCAGTGCTAGAGGGGCGGGGAGGGGAACTGAAGCTTTCTTT. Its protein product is CSARGAGRGTEAFF.

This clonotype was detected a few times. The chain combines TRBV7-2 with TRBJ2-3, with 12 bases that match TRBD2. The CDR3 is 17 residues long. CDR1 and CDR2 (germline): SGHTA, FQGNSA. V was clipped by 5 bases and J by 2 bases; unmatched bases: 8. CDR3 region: CASSKNGLAGNTDTQYF. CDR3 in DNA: TGTGCCAGCAGCAAAAACGGACTAGCGGGAAACACAGATACGCAGTATTTT.

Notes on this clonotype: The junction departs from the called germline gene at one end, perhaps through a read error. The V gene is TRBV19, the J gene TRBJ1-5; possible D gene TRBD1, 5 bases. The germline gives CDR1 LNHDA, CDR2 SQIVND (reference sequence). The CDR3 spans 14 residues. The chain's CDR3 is CANSIRELRQPQHF. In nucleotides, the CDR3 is TGTGCCAATAGTATCAGGGAACTTCGGCAGCCCCAGCATTTT.

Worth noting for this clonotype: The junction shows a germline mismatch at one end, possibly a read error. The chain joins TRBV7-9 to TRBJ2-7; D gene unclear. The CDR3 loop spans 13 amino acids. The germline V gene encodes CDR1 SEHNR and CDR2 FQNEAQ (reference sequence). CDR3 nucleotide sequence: TGCGCCAGCACTGACCCGGAAACCTACGAGCAGTACTTC. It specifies CASTDPETYEQYF.

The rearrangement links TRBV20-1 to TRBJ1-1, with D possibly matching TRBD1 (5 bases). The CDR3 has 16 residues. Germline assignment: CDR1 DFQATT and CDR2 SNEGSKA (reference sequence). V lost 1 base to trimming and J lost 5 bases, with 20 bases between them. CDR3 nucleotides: TGCAGTGCTAGAGCCGGGGGAGGAACCGGCGGGACTGAAGCTTTCTTT. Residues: CSARAGGGTGGTEAFF.

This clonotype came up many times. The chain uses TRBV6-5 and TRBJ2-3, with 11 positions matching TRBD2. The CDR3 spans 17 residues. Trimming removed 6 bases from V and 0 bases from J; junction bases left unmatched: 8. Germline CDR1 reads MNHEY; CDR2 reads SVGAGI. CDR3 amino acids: CASRRQTSGTSTDTQYF. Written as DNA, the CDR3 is TGTGCCAGCAGGCGCCAGACTAGCGGGACTAGCACAGATACGCAGTATTTT.

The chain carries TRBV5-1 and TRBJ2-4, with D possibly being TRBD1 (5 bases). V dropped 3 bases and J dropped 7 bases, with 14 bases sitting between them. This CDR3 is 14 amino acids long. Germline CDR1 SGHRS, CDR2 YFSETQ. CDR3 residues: CASSSDHPGNIQYF. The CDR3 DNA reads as TGCGCCAGCAGCTCGGACCATCCAGGGAACATTCAGTACTTC.

CDR3 DNA sequence: TGTGCCATCAGACCCACTCAAGAGACCCAGTACTTC. As protein: CAIRPTQETQYF. This chain uses TRBV2 with TRBJ2-5; D is uncertain. Trimming removed 10 bases from V and 2 bases from J, with 11 bases in between. Looked up from germline, CDR1 is SNHLY and CDR2 is FYNNEI. This CDR3 contains 12 residues.

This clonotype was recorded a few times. The CDR3 DNA follows: TGTGCCAGCAGCTTGAGGCTAGCGGGAGACGAGCAGTACTTC. Translated: CASSLRLAGDEQYF. The gene calls are TRBV7-2 and TRBJ2-7; 10 bases agree with TRBD2. CDR1 SGHTA and CDR2 FQGNSA come from the germline V gene. J was trimmed by 5 bases and V by 3 bases; bases with no gene match: 4. The CDR3 has 14 amino acids.

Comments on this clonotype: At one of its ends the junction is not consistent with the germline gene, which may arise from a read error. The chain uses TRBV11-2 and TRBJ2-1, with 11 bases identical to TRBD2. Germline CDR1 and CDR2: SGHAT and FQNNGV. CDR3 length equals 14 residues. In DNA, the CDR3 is TGTGCCGGCAGCTCTAGCGGGAGGTGGAATGAGCAGTTCTTC. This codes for CAGSSSGRWNEQFF.

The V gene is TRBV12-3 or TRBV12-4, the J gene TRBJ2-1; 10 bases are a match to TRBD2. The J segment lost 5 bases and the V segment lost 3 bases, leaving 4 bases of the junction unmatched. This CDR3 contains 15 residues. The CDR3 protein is CASSLELAGNNEQFF. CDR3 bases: TGTGCCAGCAGTTTGGAACTAGCGGGAAACAATGAGCAGTTCTTC.

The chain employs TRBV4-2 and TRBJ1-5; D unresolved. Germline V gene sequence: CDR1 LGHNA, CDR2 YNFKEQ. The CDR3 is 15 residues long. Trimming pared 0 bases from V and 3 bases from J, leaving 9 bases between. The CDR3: CASSQDSGYNQPQHF. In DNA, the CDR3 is TGTGCCAGCAGCCAAGATAGCGGTTACAATCAGCCCCAGCATTTT.